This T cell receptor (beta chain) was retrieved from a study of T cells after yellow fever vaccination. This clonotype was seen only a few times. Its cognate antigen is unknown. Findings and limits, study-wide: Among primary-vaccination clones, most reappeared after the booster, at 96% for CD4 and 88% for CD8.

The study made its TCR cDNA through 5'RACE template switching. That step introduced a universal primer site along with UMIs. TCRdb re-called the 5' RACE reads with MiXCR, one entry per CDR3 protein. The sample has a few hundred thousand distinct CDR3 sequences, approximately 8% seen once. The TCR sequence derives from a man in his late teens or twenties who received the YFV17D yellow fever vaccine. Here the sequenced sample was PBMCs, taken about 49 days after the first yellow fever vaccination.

As DNA, the CDR3 is TGTGCCTGGGGAGGGACAGATACGCAGTATTTT. Protein product: CAWGGTDTQYF. J is TRBJ2-3 and V is TRBV30; weak D call: TRBD2 (6 bases). This CDR3 has 11 amino acids. Germline-derived CDR1 and CDR2 are GTSNPN and SVGIG (reference sequence). Trimming took off 5 bases at V and 3 bases at J, with 6 bases between the two ends.